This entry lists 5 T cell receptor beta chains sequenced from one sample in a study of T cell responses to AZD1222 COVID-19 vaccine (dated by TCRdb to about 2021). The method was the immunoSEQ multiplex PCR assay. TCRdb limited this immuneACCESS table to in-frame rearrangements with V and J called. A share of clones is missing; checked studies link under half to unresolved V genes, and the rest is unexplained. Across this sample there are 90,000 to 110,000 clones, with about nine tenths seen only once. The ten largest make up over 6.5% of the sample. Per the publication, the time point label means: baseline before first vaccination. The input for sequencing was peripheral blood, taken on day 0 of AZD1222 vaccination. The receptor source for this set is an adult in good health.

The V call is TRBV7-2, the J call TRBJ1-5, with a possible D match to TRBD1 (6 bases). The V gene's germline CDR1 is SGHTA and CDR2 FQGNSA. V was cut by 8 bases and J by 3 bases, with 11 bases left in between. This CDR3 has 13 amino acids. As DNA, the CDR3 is TGTGCCAGCTGTGGACAGCCCAATCAGCCCCAGCATTTT. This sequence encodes CASCGQPNQPQHF.

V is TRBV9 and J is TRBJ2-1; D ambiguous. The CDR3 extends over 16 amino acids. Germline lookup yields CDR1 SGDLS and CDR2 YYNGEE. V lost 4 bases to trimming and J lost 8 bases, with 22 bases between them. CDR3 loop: CASSPSWVSEMDEQFF. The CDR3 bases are TGTGCCAGCAGCCCGAGCTGGGTCTCGGAAATGGATGAGCAGTTCTTC.

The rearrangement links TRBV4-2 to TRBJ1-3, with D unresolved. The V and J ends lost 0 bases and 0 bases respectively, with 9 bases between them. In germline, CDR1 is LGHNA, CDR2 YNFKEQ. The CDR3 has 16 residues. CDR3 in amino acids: CASSQEHTPSGNTIYF. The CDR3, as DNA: TGTGCCAGCAGCCAAGAGCATACACCCTCTGGAAACACCATATATTTT.

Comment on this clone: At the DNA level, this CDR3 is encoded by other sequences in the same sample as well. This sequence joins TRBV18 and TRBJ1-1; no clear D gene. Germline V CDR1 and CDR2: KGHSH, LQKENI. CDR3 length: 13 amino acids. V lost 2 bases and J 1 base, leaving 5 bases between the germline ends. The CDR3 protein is CASSPGENTEAFF. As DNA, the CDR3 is TGTGCCAGCTCACCAGGCGAGAACACTGAAGCTTTCTTT.

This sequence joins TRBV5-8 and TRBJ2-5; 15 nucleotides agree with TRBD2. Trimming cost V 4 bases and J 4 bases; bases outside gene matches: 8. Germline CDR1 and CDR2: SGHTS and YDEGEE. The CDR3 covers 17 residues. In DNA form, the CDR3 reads TGTGCCAGCAGCCCCGGGACTAGCGGGAGGATTGGAGAGACCCAGTACTTC. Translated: CASSPGTSGRIGETQYF.